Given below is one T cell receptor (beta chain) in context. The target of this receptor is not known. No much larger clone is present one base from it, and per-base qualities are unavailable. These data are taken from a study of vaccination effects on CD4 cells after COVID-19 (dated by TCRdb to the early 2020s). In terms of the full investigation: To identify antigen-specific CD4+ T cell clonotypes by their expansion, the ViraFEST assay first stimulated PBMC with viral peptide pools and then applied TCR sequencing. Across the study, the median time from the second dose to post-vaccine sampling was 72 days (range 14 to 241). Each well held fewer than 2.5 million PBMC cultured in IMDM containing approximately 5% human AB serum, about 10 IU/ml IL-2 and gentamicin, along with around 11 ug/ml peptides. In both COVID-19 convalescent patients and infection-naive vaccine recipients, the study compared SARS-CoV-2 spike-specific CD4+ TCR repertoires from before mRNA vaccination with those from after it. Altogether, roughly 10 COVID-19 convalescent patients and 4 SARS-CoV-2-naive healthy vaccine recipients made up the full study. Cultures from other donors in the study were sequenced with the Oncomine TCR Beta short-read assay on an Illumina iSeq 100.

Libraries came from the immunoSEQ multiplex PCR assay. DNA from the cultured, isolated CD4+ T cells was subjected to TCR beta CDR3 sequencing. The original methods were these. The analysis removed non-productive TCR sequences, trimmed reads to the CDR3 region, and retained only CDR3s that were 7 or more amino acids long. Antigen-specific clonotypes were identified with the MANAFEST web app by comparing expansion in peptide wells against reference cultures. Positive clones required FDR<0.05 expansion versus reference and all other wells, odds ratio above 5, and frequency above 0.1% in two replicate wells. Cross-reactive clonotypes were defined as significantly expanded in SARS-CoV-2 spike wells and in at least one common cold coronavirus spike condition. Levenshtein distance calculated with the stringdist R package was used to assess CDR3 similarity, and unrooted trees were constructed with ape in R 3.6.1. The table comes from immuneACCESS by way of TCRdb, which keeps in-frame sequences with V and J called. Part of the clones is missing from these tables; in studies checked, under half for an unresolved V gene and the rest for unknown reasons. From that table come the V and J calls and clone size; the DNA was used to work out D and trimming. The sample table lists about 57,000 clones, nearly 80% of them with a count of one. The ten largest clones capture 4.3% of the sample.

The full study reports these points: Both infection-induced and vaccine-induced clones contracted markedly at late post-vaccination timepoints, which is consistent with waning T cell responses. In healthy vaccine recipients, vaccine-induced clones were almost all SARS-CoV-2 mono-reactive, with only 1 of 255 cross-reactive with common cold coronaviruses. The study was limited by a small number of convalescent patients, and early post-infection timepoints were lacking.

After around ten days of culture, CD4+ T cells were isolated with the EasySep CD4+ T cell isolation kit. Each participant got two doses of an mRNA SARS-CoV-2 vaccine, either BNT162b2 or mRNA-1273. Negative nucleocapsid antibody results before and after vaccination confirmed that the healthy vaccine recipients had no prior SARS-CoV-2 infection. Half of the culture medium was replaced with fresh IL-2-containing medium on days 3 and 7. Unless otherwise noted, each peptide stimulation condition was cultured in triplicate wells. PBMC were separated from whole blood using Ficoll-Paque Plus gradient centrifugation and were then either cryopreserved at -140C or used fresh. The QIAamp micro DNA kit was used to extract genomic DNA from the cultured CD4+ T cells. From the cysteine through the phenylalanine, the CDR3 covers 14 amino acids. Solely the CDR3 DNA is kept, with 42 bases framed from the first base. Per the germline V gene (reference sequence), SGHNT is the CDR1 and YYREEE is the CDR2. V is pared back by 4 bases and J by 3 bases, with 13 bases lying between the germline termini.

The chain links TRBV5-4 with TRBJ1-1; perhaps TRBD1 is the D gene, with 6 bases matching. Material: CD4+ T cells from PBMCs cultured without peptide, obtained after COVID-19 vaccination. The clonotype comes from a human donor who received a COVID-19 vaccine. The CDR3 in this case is CASSPNRDDTEAFF. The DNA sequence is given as TGTGCCAGCAGCCCCAACAGGGACGACACTGAAGCTTTCTTT.